These 3 T cell receptor beta chains came from one sample sequenced in a study of CD8 T cells in ankylosing spondylitis. In TCRdb, the 5' RACE reads were re-called with MiXCR into one record per CDR3 protein. The profile covers about 250,000 distinct CDR3 sequences, with approximately 10% appearing a single time and about 2.8% taken by the ten largest. Sequenced sample: blood, either unsorted or a sorted T cell fraction (not recorded which). Source of these receptors: a male donor with ankylosing spondylitis or in good health (not recorded which).

This clonotype was counted many times. V gene TRBV9 combines with J gene TRBJ2-3, with D perhaps TRBD1 (5 bases). CDR3 length: 15 residues. V lost 2 bases and J lost 2, with 12 bases in between. Germline CDR1 SGDLS, CDR2 YYNGEE. CDR3 loop: CASSVSQGYTDTQYF. The CDR3 DNA reads TGTGCCAGCAGCGTCTCTCAGGGTTACACAGATACGCAGTATTTT. Full variable domain (remainder filled in from reference TRBV9 and TRBJ2-3): DSGVTQTPKHLITATGQRVTLRCSPRSGDLSVYWYQQSLDQGLQFLIQYYNGEERAKGNILERFSAQQFPDLHSELNLSSLELGDSALYFCASSVSQGYTDTQYFGPGTRLTVL.

This clonotype has at least ten counts. The chain employs TRBV7-2 and TRBJ2-3; D gene ambiguous. The V end was cut by 2 bases, the J end by 4 bases, with 10 bases between. The CDR3 is 14 amino acids. CDR1 SGHTA and CDR2 FQGNSA come from the germline V gene. For the CDR3, the DNA is TGTGCCAGCAGCTTAAGGCCTAATCCAGATACGCAGTATTTT. Protein product: CASSLRPNPDTQYF.

The chain joins TRBV18 to TRBJ2-3; 11 nucleotides agree with TRBD2. V trimming: 1 base; J trimming: 4 bases; junction bases outside the gene matches: 1. Per germline, CDR1 KGHSH and CDR2 LQKENI. This CDR3 is 15 amino acids long. DNA of the CDR3: TGTGCCAGCTCACCACAGACTAGCGGGGCAGATACGCAGTATTTT. This gives the protein CASSPQTSGADTQYF.